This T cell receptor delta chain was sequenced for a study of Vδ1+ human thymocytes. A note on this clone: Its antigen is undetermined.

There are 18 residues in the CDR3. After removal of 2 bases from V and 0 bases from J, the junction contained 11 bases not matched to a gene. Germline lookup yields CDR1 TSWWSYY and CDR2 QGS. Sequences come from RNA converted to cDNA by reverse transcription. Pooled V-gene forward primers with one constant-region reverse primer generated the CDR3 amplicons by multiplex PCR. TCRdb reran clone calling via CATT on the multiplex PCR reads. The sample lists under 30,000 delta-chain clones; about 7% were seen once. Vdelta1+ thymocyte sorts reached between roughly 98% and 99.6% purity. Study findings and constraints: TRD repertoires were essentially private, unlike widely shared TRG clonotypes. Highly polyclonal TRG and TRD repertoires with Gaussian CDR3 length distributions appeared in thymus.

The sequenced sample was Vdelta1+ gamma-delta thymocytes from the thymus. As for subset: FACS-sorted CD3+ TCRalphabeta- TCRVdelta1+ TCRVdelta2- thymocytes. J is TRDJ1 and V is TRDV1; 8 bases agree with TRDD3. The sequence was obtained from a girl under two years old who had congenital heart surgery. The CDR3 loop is CALGEDRLGGPYTDKLIF. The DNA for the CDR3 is TGTGCTCTTGGGGAAGATCGACTGGGGGGGCCCTACACCGATAAACTCATCTTT.